This TCR beta chain was retrieved from a study of regulatory and conventional T cells in RAG deficiency (dated by TCRdb to about 2017). General notes on the study: High-throughput TCR beta sequencing was used to compare the diversity and composition of the Treg, conventional CD4+ and CD8+ T cell repertoires of RAG-deficient patients with those of healthy controls.

The paper's findings and limits, for the study overall: All patient T-cell subsets had shorter CDR3 lengths; Omenn syndrome patients showed >75% Treg-Tconv repertoire overlap at nucleotide and amino acid level. Sorted CD25-high CD127-low cells from Omenn syndrome patients may represent peripherally activated cells rather than bona fide Treg cells. Compared with control T-cell subpopulations, RAG-deficient patients had much lower Shannon entropy and higher Simpson indices. For some subjects, some T-cell subset analyses were not performed. Unique TCR beta sequences from Treg cells were around 90-fold fewer in Omenn syndrome and CID/AS patients than controls, versus about 9.9-fold for other subsets.

Before genomic DNA extraction, conventional CD4+ T cells were isolated from blood as CD25-low CD127-high cells. For repertoire analyses, the comparison group consisted of eight or nine healthy control donors. As concerns this clone: The specificity of this receptor is unknown. No base qualities exist here, and no much larger clone lies one base off it.

The protocol used for the library was the immunoSEQ multiplex PCR assay. Rearranged TCR beta chain products were amplified from the genomic DNA of sorted T-cell subsets and were then sequenced. The authors' pipeline ran thus. Shannon entropy and Simpson indices were used to measure how diverse the repertoire of productive TCR beta rearrangements was. Clonal expansion was assessed by the summed frequency of the 100 most abundant productive TCR beta clonotypes among total reads. The TRB repertoires were evaluated with a self-reactivity index based on amino acid usage at CDR3beta positions 6 and 7. Two-way ANOVA was used for repertoire analyses, while Student t or Mann-Whitney tests were used for flow cytometric analyses. Sourced from immuneACCESS, this table was stored by TCRdb with only in-frame sequences that have V and J called. A share of the clones is absent; for the studies checked, an unresolved V gene accounts for under half, and the remainder has no known explanation. V, J and clone size derive from that table, while D and trimming were established from the DNA sequence. This sample has approximately 30,000 clones in its table, and roughly 96% of those were observed once. The ten largest clones take up 0.35% to 0.4% of the sample.

The CDR3 covers 14 residues, taking in both the cysteine and the phenylalanine. CDR3 DNA only is kept here, 42 bases in frame from base 1. V is pared back by 3 bases and J by 6 bases, with 11 bases lying between the germline termini. The germline V gene gives CDR1 as KGHSH and CDR2 as LQKENI. This sample was shared with a second study, whose subject was regulatory T cells. According to the second study: For the multiplex PCR, 52 forward TRBV primers and 13 reverse TRBJ primers were used, and amplification bias was corrected with both assay-based and computational methods. Patient repertoires showed restricted unique TRB V-J pairs and skewed V and J gene usage, most marked in regulatory T cells. The study compared T-cell receptor beta repertoires of sorted regulatory, conventional CD4+ and CD8+ T cells in CD3G-deficient patients with those in healthy controls. Ficoll density separation was used to isolate peripheral blood mononuclear cells. Within the immunoSEQ assay, multiplex PCR amplified rearranged TRB loci from genomic DNA. TRB amplicons were sequenced on an Illumina HiSeq platform. Custom algorithms error-filtered the raw sequences and aligned the raw sequences to reference gene sequences, after which the immunoSEQ online tools were used for analysis. Productive and nonproductive TRB rearrangement frequencies were evaluated among both unique and total sequences. Prism software was used to run t tests, Mann-Whitney tests or two-way ANOVA for comparisons between groups.

The sequenced sample consisted of CD25- CD4+ T cells sorted from blood. The V gene is TRBV18 and the J gene is TRBJ2-2; the D gene is possibly TRBD1, with 6 bases matching. This receptor was obtained from a human donor in good health. Here the CDR3 is given as CASSPSQGPGELFF. The bases read TGTGCCAGCTCACCTTCACAGGGACCCGGGGAGCTGTTTTTT.